Each of the 8 T cell receptor beta chains below was sequenced from the same sample in a study of identical twins. TCRdb ran MiXCR on the 5' RACE reads and lists one entry per CDR3 protein. The sample has 450,000 to 600,000 distinct CDR3 sequences; 20% to 25% are singletons. The data also belong to a second study, concerning yellow fever vaccine responses in identical twins.

Sequencing was carried out using CD4+ T cells sorted from blood. These receptors all stem from a woman aged 18-29 years in good health.

This clonotype was observed a few times. J is TRBJ1-1 and V is TRBV12-3 or TRBV12-4; 7 bases align to TRBD1. The CDR3 is 10 residues long. Losses at the gene ends were 6 bases for V and 11 bases for J; bases not matched to a gene: 3. In DNA form, the CDR3 reads TGTGCCAGCAGCCAGACAGGGGCTTTCTTT. This translates into CASSQTGAFF.

The chain uses TRBV10-3 and TRBJ2-1, with D possibly called TRBD1 or TRBD2 (7 bases each). This CDR3 contains 16 residues. V lost 3 bases and J 5 bases, leaving 17 bases between the germline ends. Germline V lookup: CDR1 ENHRY, CDR2 SYGVKD. The CDR3 loop is CAISENQGGFNNEQFF. As DNA, the CDR3 is TGTGCCATCAGTGAAAATCAGGGGGGGTTTAACAATGAGCAGTTCTTC.

CDR3 protein: CASSTGMETQYF. The DNA of the CDR3 is TGTGCCAGCAGCACAGGGATGGAGACCCAGTACTTC. The chain employs TRBV3-1 and TRBJ2-5; weak D call: TRBD1 (6 bases). The CDR3 sequence is 12 residues long. The ends were cut back, 5 bases at V and 5 bases at J, with 9 bases in the middle. CDR1 and CDR2 from the germline V gene are LGHDT and YNNKEL (reference sequence).

This clonotype was seen more than once but under ten times. The rearrangement uses TRBV9 and TRBJ1-2; 10 positions match TRBD1. Germline V gene sequence: CDR1 SGDLS, CDR2 YYNGEE. J lost 1 base, V lost 2 bases, and 8 bases had no gene match. CDR3 length: 17 residues. The CDR3 sequence: CASSVELRDRGNYGYTF. CDR3 in DNA: TGTGCCAGCAGCGTCGAATTAAGGGACAGGGGTAACTATGGCTACACCTTC. The variable domain in full, with the rest retrieved from reference TRBV9 and TRBJ1-2, is DSGVTQTPKHLITATGQRVTLRCSPRSGDLSVYWYQQSLDQGLQFLIQYYNGEERAKGNILERFSAQQFPDLHSELNLSSLELGDSALYFCASSVELRDRGNYGYTFGSGTRLTVV.

This clonotype was seen a handful of times. V is TRBV12-3 or TRBV12-4 and J is TRBJ2-2; 15 positions match TRBD2. The length of the CDR3 is 14 residues. Unmatched junction bases numbered 1, after V lost 8 bases and J lost 6 bases. CDR3 in DNA: TGTGCCAGCGGACTAGCGGGGGGGGCCGGGGAGCTGTTTTTT. It is translated as CASGLAGGAGELFF.

The V call is TRBV5-5, the J call TRBJ1-1; no reliable D call. Germline assignment: CDR1 SGHKS and CDR2 YYEKEE (reference sequence). The CDR3 is made up of 12 amino acids. The V end was cut by 1 base, the J end by 5 bases, with 6 bases between. The CDR3 DNA reads as TGTGCCAGCAGCTTGTTTCTGACTGAAGCTTTCTTT. Translated: CASSLFLTEAFF. The variable domain in full, with the rest retrieved from reference TRBV5-5 and TRBJ1-1, is DAGVTQSPTHLIKTRGQQVTLRCSPISGHKSVSWYQQVLGQGPQFIFQYYEKEERGRGNFPDRFSARQFPNYSSELNVNALLLGDSALYLCASSLFLTEAFFGQGTRLTVV.

A note on this clonotype: A read error may account for a junction end that differs from germline. The V gene is TRBV6-1, the J gene TRBJ2-5; perhaps TRBD1 as D (6 bases). The CDR3 extends over 14 amino acids. Germline CDR1 and CDR2: MNHNS and SASEGT. CDR3 residues: CASSSQTGQETQHF. The CDR3, as DNA: TGTGCCAGCAGTAGCCAGACAGGCCAAGAGACCCAGCACTTC.

This chain joins TRBV28 and TRBJ2-2; no firm D call. V lost 6 bases and J lost 1, with 12 bases in between. CDR1 and CDR2 (germline): MDHEN, SYDVKM. There are 15 residues in the CDR3. CDR3 nucleotide sequence: TGTGCCAGCAGGGCCCTAATGCGGAACACCGGGGAGCTGTTTTTT. Amino acids: CASRALMRNTGELFF.